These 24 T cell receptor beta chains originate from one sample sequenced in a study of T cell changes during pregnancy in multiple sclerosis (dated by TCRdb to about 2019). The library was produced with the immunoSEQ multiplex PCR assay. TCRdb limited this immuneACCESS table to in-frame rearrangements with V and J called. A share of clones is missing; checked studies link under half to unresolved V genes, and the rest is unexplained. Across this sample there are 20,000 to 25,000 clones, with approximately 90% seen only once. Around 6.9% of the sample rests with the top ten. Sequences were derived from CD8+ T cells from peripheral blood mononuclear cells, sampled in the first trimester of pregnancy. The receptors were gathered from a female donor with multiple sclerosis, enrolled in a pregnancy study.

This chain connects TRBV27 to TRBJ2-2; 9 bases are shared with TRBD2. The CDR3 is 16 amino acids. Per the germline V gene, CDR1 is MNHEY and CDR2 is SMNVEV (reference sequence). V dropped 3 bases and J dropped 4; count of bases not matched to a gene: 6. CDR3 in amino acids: CASSFFAGGPTGELFF. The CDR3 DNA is TGTGCCAGCAGTTTCTTCGCGGGAGGGCCCACCGGGGAGCTGTTTTTT.

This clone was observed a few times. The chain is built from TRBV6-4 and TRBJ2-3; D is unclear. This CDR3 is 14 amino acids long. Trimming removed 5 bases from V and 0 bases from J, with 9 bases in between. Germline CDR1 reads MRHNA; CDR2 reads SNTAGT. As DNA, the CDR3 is TGTGCCAGCAGTCTGACTGCTAGCACAGATACGCAGTATTTT. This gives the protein CASSLTASTDTQYF.

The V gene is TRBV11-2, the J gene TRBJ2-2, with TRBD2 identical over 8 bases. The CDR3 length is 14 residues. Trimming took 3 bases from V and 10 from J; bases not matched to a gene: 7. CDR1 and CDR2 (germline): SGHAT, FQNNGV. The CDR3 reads CASSLQRENLELFF. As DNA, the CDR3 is TGTGCCAGCAGCTTGCAGCGGGAGAATTTGGAGCTGTTTTTT.

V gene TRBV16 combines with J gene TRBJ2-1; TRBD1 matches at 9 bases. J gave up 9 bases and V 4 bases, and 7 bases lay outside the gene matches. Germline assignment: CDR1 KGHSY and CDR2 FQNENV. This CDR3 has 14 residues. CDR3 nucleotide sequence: TGTGCCAGCAGCCTGGGACAGGGTAAGAGTGAGCAGTTCTTC. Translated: CASSLGQGKSEQFF.

CDR3: CAWSVLAGGWIANTQYF. The CDR3 coding sequence is TGTGCCTGGAGTGTCCTAGCGGGAGGGTGGATTGCGAATACGCAGTATTTT. The chain couples TRBV30 to TRBJ2-3, with 12 bases that match TRBD2. This CDR3 contains 17 residues. The trim removed 0 bases at V and 7 bases at J, leaving 11 bases unmatched. Germline V lookup: CDR1 GTSNPN, CDR2 SVGIG (reference sequence).

The CDR3 DNA follows: TGTGCCAGCAGTTTATCTTACAGCCCAGAATCCTACAATGAGCAGTTCTTC. It translates to CASSLSYSPESYNEQFF. The V and J genes are TRBV27 and TRBJ2-1; D uncertain. V was cut by 0 bases and J by 1 base, with 13 bases left in between. Looked up from germline, CDR1 is MNHEY and CDR2 is SMNVEV (reference sequence). The CDR3 length is 17 residues.

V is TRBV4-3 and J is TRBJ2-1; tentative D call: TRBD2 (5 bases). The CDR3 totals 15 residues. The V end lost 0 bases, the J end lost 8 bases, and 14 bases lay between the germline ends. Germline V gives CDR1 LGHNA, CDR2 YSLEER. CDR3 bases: TGCGCCAGCAGCCAAGATACGGACCCGAGGGATGAGCAGTTCTTC. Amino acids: CASSQDTDPRDEQFF.

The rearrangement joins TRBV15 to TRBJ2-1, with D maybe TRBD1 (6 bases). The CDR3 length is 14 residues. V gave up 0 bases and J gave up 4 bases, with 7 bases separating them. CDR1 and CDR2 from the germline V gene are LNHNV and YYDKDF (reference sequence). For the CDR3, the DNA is TGTGCCACCAGCAGAGAGGACAGATACAATGAGCAGTTCTTC. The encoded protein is CATSREDRYNEQFF.

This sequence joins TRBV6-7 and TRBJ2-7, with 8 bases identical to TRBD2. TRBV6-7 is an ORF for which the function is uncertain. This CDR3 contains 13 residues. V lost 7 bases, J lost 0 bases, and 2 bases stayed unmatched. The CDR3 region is CASTSGSSYEQYF. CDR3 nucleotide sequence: TGTGCCAGCACGAGCGGGAGCTCCTACGAGCAGTACTTC.

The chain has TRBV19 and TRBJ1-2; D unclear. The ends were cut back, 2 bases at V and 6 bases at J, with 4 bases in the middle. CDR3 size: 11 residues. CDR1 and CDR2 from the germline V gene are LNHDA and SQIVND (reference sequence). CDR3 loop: CASSIYDGYTF. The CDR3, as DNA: TGTGCCAGTAGTATATATGATGGCTACACCTTC.

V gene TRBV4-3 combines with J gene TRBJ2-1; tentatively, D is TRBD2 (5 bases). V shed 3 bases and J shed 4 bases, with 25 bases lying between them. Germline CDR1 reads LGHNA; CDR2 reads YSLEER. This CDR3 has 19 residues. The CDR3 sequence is CASSHPFTSVDSTYNEQFF. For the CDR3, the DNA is TGCGCCAGCAGCCACCCTTTTACCTCCGTGGACTCGACTTACAATGAGCAGTTCTTC.

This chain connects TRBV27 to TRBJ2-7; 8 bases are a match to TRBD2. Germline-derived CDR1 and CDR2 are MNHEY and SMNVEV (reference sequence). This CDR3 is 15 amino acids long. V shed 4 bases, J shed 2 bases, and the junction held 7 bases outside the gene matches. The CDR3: CASSSTGGPTYEQYF. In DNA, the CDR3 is TGTGCCAGCAGTTCTACGGGAGGGCCTACCTACGAGCAGTACTTC.

This chain's CDR3 is CASSLSGGSSYEQYF. The CDR3 nucleotides read TGTGCCAGCAGTTTATCGGGGGGATCTTCCTACGAGCAGTACTTC. This chain joins TRBV27 and TRBJ2-7; tentative D call: TRBD2 (6 bases). Germline lookup yields CDR1 MNHEY and CDR2 SMNVEV (reference sequence). The V and J ends lost 0 bases and 1 base respectively, with 10 bases between them. The CDR3 covers 15 residues.

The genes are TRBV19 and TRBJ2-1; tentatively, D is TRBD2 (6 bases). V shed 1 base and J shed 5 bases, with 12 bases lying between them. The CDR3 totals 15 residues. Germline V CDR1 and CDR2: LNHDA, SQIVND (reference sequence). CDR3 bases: TGTGCCAGTAGTATAGGATCGGGACTCGACAATGAGCAGTTCTTC. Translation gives CASSIGSGLDNEQFF.

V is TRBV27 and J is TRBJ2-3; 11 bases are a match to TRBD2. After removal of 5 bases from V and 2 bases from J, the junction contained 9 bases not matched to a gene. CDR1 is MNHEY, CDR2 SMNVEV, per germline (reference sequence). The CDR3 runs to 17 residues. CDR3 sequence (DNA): TGTGCCAGCAGTCCATGGTTAGCGGGAGGGATCACAGATACGCAGTATTTT. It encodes CASSPWLAGGITDTQYF.

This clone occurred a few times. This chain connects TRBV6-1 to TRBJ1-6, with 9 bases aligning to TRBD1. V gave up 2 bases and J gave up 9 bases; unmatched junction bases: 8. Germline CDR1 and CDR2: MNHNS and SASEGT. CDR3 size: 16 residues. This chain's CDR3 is CASSESAGTGTSPLHF. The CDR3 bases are TGTGCCAGCAGTGAATCGGCCGGGACAGGGACTTCACCCCTCCACTTT.

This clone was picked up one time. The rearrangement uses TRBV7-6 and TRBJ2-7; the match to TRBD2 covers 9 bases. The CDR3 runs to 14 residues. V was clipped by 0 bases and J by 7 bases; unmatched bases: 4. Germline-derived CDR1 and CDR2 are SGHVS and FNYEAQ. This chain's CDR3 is CASSLAAAGGEQYF. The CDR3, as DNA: TGTGCCAGCAGCTTAGCGGCAGCGGGAGGTGAGCAGTACTTC.

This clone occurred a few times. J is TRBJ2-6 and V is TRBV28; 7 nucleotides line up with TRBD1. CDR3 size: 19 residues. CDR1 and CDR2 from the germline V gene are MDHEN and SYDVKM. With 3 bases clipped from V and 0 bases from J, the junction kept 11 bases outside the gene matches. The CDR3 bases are TGTGCCAGCAGTTTGTCCGGGACAGTAATTCCCTCTGGGGCCAACGTCCTGACTTTC. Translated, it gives CASSLSGTVIPSGANVLTF.

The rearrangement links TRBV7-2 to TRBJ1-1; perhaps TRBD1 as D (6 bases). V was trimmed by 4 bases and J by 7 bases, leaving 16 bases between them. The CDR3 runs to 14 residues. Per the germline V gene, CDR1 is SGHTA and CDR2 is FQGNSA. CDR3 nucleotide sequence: TGTGCCAGCAGCTGGTCACAGGGATGGGATGAAGCTTTCTTT. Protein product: CASSWSQGWDEAFF.

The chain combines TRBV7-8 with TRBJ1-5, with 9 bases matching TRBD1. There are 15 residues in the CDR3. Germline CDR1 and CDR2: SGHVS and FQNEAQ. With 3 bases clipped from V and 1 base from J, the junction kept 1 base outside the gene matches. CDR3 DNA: TGTGCCAGCAGCTTTGGGACAGGGAGCAATCAGCCCCAGCATTTT. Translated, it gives CASSFGTGSNQPQHF.

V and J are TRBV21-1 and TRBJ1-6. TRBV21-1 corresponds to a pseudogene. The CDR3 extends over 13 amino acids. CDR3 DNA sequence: TGTGCCAGCATGAGCTCCTATAATTCACCCCTCCACTTT. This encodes CASMSSYNSPLHF.

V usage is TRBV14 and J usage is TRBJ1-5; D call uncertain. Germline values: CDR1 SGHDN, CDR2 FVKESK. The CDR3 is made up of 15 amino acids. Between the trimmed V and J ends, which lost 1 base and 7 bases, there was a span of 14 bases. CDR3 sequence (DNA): TGTGCCAGCAGCCAAGCAGGCCTGGGAGACCAGCCCCAGCATTTT. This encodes CASSQAGLGDQPQHF.

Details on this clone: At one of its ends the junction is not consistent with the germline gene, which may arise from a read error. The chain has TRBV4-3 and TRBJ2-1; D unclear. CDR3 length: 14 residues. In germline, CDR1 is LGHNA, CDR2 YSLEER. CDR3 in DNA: TGCGCCAGCAGCCAAGATCGGAGTTACACTGAGCAGTTCTTC. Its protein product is CASSQDRSYTEQFF.

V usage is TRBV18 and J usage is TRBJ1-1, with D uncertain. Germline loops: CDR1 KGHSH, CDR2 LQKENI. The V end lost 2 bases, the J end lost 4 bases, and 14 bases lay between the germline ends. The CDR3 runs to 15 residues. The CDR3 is CASSPNNGVLTEAFF. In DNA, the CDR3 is TGTGCCAGCTCACCAAACAATGGTGTTCTCACTGAAGCTTTCTTT.